These 32 T cell receptor beta chains were sequenced from one sample in a study of shared clonotypes between healthy human individuals. Sequencing used immunoSEQ multiplex PCR; TCRdb keeps in-frame clones, though not all of them. This sample carries about 380,000 clones, about 96% of them seen once, and the ten largest clones take around 0.3%. Sequencing was done on a sample of memory CD8+ T cells sorted from blood. Subset specified: CD45RO+ cells pooled with CCR7-negative TemRA cells. The receptors shown here come from a man aged 30-40 years in good health.

The V gene is TRBV28, the J gene TRBJ2-3, with D possibly TRBD2 on 6 matching bases. V lost 3 bases and J 0 bases, leaving 7 bases between the germline ends. The germline CDR1 and CDR2 sequences are MDHEN and SYDVKM. The CDR3 is made up of 14 amino acids. The chain's CDR3 is CASSLRGSTDTQYF. CDR3 nucleotides: TGTGCCAGCAGTTTGCGGGGTAGCACAGATACGCAGTATTTT.

This chain joins TRBV20-1 and TRBJ2-7; the D is unclear. This CDR3 spans 11 amino acids. Trimming shortened V by 6 bases and J by 3 bases, and 9 bases separated the two germline ends. Germline values: CDR1 DFQATT, CDR2 SNEGSKA (reference sequence). The CDR3 loop reads CSAQGRYEQYF. For the CDR3, the DNA is TGCAGTGCCCAAGGACGCTACGAGCAGTACTTC.

DNA of the CDR3: TGCGCCAGCAGCTTGATGGGGGGCATCGCGAACACTGAAGCTTTCTTT. Protein sequence: CASSLMGGIANTEAFF. The rearrangement joins TRBV5-1 to TRBJ1-1; D possibly corresponds to TRBD1 (6 bases). Per germline, CDR1 SGHRS and CDR2 YFSETQ. V dropped 1 base and J dropped 1 base, with 14 bases sitting between them. The CDR3 runs to 16 residues.

This clone was observed a single time. The chain carries TRBV20-1 and TRBJ2-1, with D perhaps matching TRBD2 (5 bases). The V and J ends lost 6 bases and 4 bases respectively, with 7 bases between them. CDR1 is DFQATT, CDR2 SNEGSKA, per germline (reference sequence). The CDR3 has 11 amino acids. CDR3 nucleotide sequence: TGCAGTGCGGGAGAATACAATGAGCAGTTCTTC. This codes for CSAGEYNEQFF.

The chain links TRBV30 to TRBJ2-6, with 9 nucleotides matching TRBD2. This CDR3 comprises 18 residues. Germline V gives CDR1 GTSNPN, CDR2 SVGIG (reference sequence). V trimming: 1 base; J trimming: 0 bases; junction bases outside the gene matches: 7. The CDR3, as DNA: TGTGCCTGGAGTGAGCGAGCGGGAGGCAACTCTGGGGCCAACGTCCTGACTTTC. This encodes CAWSERAGGNSGANVLTF.

The gene calls are TRBV6-1 and TRBJ2-5; D is undetermined. From germline, CDR1 is MNHNS and CDR2 SASEGT. V gave up 4 bases and J gave up 5 bases, with 17 bases separating them. CDR3 length: 15 amino acids. The DNA of the CDR3 is TGTGCCAGCAGTGTCGCTCGGCCGGCCCGTGAGACCCAGTACTTC. Its translation: CASSVARPARETQYF.

This clone was recorded only once. The chain uses TRBV5-4 and TRBJ2-7; tentative D call: TRBD1 (7 bases). The CDR3 runs to 15 residues. V was trimmed by 4 bases and J by 3 bases, leaving 17 bases between them. The germline CDR1 and CDR2 sequences are SGHNT and YYREEE (reference sequence). This CDR3 is CASSRRGTEHYEQYF. CDR3 DNA sequence: TGTGCCAGCAGCCGGAGGGGGACAGAACACTACGAGCAGTACTTC.

The rearrangement uses TRBV11-2 and TRBJ2-3; D might be TRBD1 or TRBD2, each matching 6 bases. From germline, CDR1 is SGHAT and CDR2 FQNNGV. CDR3 length: 18 residues. V lost 1 base and J 4 bases, leaving 21 bases between the germline ends. The CDR3 DNA reads TGTGCCAGCAGCTTAGTGGTACCCCGGGGGCGAAGATCAGATACGCAGTATTTT. Translation gives CASSLVVPRGRRSDTQYF.

The chain links TRBV6-5 to TRBJ1-2; 9 bases map to TRBD1. Germline values: CDR1 MNHEY, CDR2 SVGAGI. J gave up 4 bases and V 5 bases, and 2 bases lay outside the gene matches. The CDR3 sequence is 13 residues long. CDR3 protein: CASSGQGTYGYTF. As DNA, the CDR3 is TGTGCCAGCAGTGGACAGGGGACCTATGGCTACACCTTC.

The V gene is TRBV25-1, the J gene TRBJ1-1; D is ambiguous. The V end lost 6 bases, the J end lost 4 bases, and 6 bases lay between the germline ends. Germline V CDR1 and CDR2: MGHDK, SYGVNS. The CDR3 loop spans 11 amino acids. The CDR3 spells CASRFFTEAFF. The CDR3 DNA reads as TGTGCCAGCAGATTTTTCACTGAAGCTTTCTTT.

The V and J genes are TRBV10-1 and TRBJ2-6, with a tentative D call TRBD1 (6 bases). V was shortened by 4 bases and J by 1 base, with 14 bases between the two germline ends. Per germline, CDR1 WNHNN and CDR2 SYGVQD (reference sequence). The CDR3 has 17 residues. CDR3 protein: CASSVWGHLSGANVLTF. CDR3 nucleotide sequence: TGCGCCAGCAGTGTGTGGGGGCATCTATCTGGGGCCAACGTCCTGACTTTC.

The DNA of the CDR3 is TGTGCCTGGAGTGTACGGGACAACTATGGCTACACCTTC. It specifies CAWSVRDNYGYTF. V gene TRBV30 combines with J gene TRBJ1-2, with D perhaps TRBD1 (5 bases). The CDR3 runs 13 residues. V lost 0 bases, J lost 2 bases, and 7 bases lay in between. Germline-derived CDR1 and CDR2 are GTSNPN and SVGIG (reference sequence).

Only one count was recorded for this clone. The chain carries TRBV7-2 and TRBJ2-5, with TRBD1 matching 7 bases. Germline CDR1 and CDR2: SGHTA and FQGNSA. The CDR3 has 15 residues. V shed 6 bases and J 3 bases; nucleotides not matched to a gene: 10. The CDR3 loop reads CASRRTVQGKETQYF. The CDR3 bases are TGTGCCAGCAGGCGAACAGTACAGGGGAAAGAGACCCAGTACTTC.

V gene TRBV5-4 combines with J gene TRBJ2-7; 7 positions match TRBD2. CDR1 and CDR2 (germline): SGHNT, YYREEE (reference sequence). The V gene end was trimmed by 0 bases and the J gene end by 2 bases; junction bases not matched to a gene: 5. The CDR3 contains 15 residues. CDR3 loop: CASSLVGGSTYEQYF. The CDR3 coding sequence is TGTGCCAGCAGCTTGGTCGGGGGGAGTACCTACGAGCAGTACTTC.

The V and J genes are TRBV6-5 and TRBJ2-3, with 7 bases lining up with TRBD1. The CDR3 length is 13 residues. V trimming: 5 bases; J trimming: 3 bases; junction bases outside the gene matches: 2. Germline V lookup: CDR1 MNHEY, CDR2 SVGAGI. DNA of the CDR3: TGTGCCAGCAGTACGACAGGGACAGATACGCAGTATTTT. Its protein product is CASSTTGTDTQYF.

The chain uses TRBV7-4 and TRBJ1-3, with D unclear. The germline V gene has CDR1 SGHVT and CDR2 SQSDAQ. Trimming stripped 3 bases from V and 0 bases from J, with 12 bases between. The CDR3 contains 16 residues. CDR3 amino acids: CASSFWTKSSGNTIYF. CDR3 in DNA: TGTGCCAGCAGCTTCTGGACCAAGAGCTCTGGAAACACCATATATTTT.

This chain uses TRBV28 with TRBJ2-3; 9 nucleotides align to TRBD2. With V trimmed by 5 bases and J by 3 bases, 6 bases remained unmatched. This CDR3 region has 15 residues. Germline-derived CDR1 and CDR2 are MDHEN and SYDVKM. The CDR3 here is CASSPAGGSTDTQYF. In DNA form, the CDR3 reads TGTGCCAGCAGTCCAGCGGGAGGCTCAACAGATACGCAGTATTTT.

CDR3 in amino acids: CASSLSRWGFSYEQYF. Here the CDR3 DNA reads TGTGCCAGCAGCTTGTCGCGTTGGGGGTTTTCCTACGAGCAGTACTTC. The V call is TRBV5-4, the J call TRBJ2-7, with D possibly called TRBD1 or TRBD2 (5 bases each). Germline loops: CDR1 SGHNT, CDR2 YYREEE (reference sequence). Trimming cost V 1 base and J 1 base, with 15 bases left between them. CDR3 length: 16 residues.

The chain has TRBV27 and TRBJ1-1, with a possible D match to TRBD1 (6 bases). The CDR3 length is 15 residues. CDR1 MNHEY and CDR2 SMNVEV come from the germline V gene (reference sequence). Deletions cut 2 bases from V and 4 bases from J, with 14 bases between. CDR3 in DNA: TGTGCCAGCAGTTTAACAGGGAGAGGGGGCACTGAAGCTTTCTTT. Translated: CASSLTGRGGTEAFF.

The rearrangement joins TRBV5-1 to TRBJ2-7; the match to TRBD1 covers 8 bases. CDR3 length: 14 residues. V lost 4 bases, J lost 5 bases, and 8 bases stayed unmatched. Germline loops: CDR1 SGHRS, CDR2 YFSETQ. The CDR3 DNA reads as TGCGCCAGCAGCGTGGTTGACAGGGGTCACGAGCAGTACTTC. Protein sequence: CASSVVDRGHEQYF.

The chain has TRBV19 and TRBJ1-1, with 7 bases matching TRBD1. V was pared by 0 bases and J by 4 bases, with 2 bases of the junction left unmatched. The CDR3 contains 14 residues. The germline V gene encodes CDR1 LNHDA and CDR2 SQIVND (reference sequence). This chain's CDR3 is CASSIDPGGTEAFF. The CDR3 coding sequence is TGTGCCAGTAGTATAGATCCAGGGGGCACTGAAGCTTTCTTT.

This chain uses TRBV11-3 with TRBJ2-2; 11 nucleotides agree with TRBD2. This CDR3 contains 17 residues. V lost 4 bases, J lost 5 bases, and 9 bases stayed unmatched. Germline V gene data show CDR1 as SGHNT and CDR2 as YENEEA. This chain's CDR3 is CASSSGPLAGATGELFF. CDR3 in DNA: TGTGCCAGCAGCTCTGGACCACTAGCGGGAGCGACCGGGGAGCTGTTTTTT.

The rearrangement uses TRBV5-1 and TRBJ2-3; D remains unclear. The germline CDR1 and CDR2 sequences are SGHRS and YFSETQ. CDR3 size: 15 residues. Trimming left V 0 bases short and J 2 bases short, with 10 bases between. CDR3: CASSLASRATDTQYF. The CDR3 DNA sequence: TGCGCCAGCAGCTTGGCCTCTAGGGCCACAGATACGCAGTATTTT.

CDR3 DNA sequence: TGTGCCAGTAGTATGGTAGGGAACTACGAGCAGTACTTC. This sequence encodes CASSMVGNYEQYF. The chain links TRBV19 to TRBJ2-7; D is undetermined. The CDR3 runs to 13 residues. V lost 3 bases to trimming and J lost 3 bases, with 9 bases between them. The germline V gene has CDR1 LNHDA and CDR2 SQIVND (reference sequence).

The chain links TRBV6-5 to TRBJ1-5; tentative D call: TRBD1 (5 bases). The germline V and J ends were trimmed by 0 bases and 2 bases, with 11 bases remaining between them. Germline-derived CDR1 and CDR2 are MNHEY and SVGAGI. The CDR3 loop spans 16 amino acids. In nucleotides, the CDR3 is TGTGCCAGCAGTTACTCGCCAGGGACGGGCAATCAGCCCCAGCATTTT. As protein: CASSYSPGTGNQPQHF.

This rearrangement joins TRBV5-1 to TRBJ2-2, with TRBD2 identical over 9 bases. The CDR3 consists of 16 residues. Trimming at V came to 4 bases and at J to 2 bases, leaving 6 bases not matched to a gene. Germline V gene lookup returns CDR1 SGHRS and CDR2 YFSETQ. The CDR3, as DNA: TGCGCCAGCAGCCAAGGGACTAGCCGAAACACCGGGGAGCTGTTTTTT. This encodes CASSQGTSRNTGELFF.

This clone was seen only once. The chain is built from TRBV10-3 and TRBJ2-7, with D hard to call. The CDR3 totals 14 residues. The V end was cut by 2 bases, the J end by 4 bases, with 12 bases between. Germline V CDR1 and CDR2: ENHRY, SYGVKD. The CDR3 is CAISEHPSGYEQYF. CDR3 nucleotide sequence: TGTGCCATCAGTGAGCACCCTTCCGGGTACGAGCAGTACTTC.

The chain is built from TRBV23-1 and TRBJ1-2, with D hard to call. TRBV23-1 is an ORF for which the function is uncertain. The germline V and J ends were trimmed by 3 bases and 5 bases, with 16 bases remaining between them. The CDR3 contains 15 residues. CDR3 residues: CASSHRREAIYGYTF. CDR3 in DNA: TGCGCCAGCAGTCATCGTCGTGAGGCAATATATGGCTACACCTTC.

V usage is TRBV28 and J usage is TRBJ1-2; 7 bases map to TRBD1. The germline V gene encodes CDR1 MDHEN and CDR2 SYDVKM. The CDR3 has 12 residues. V was clipped by 5 bases and J by 8 bases; unmatched bases: 5. DNA of the CDR3: TGTGCCAGCAGTCAGGGGGTTAGCGGCTACACCTTC. This sequence encodes CASSQGVSGYTF.

J is TRBJ2-3 and V is TRBV6-6, with a possible D match to TRBD2 (5 bases). Germline V gene lookup returns CDR1 MNHNY and CDR2 SVGAGI (reference sequence). V was shortened by 1 base and J by 0 bases, with 8 bases between the two germline ends. The CDR3 has 15 amino acids. The CDR3 nucleotides read TGTGCCAGCAGTTACTGGACTCGAAGCACAGATACGCAGTATTTT. This translates into CASSYWTRSTDTQYF.

This sequence joins TRBV11-3 and TRBJ1-3; no reliable D call. Germline CDR1 SGHNT, CDR2 YENEEA. V was clipped by 4 bases and J by 4 bases, with 8 bases between them. The CDR3 contains 13 residues. The CDR3 sequence is CASSSRGGNTIYF. The CDR3 DNA is TGTGCCAGCAGCTCCCGAGGGGGAAACACCATATATTTT.

V and J are TRBV7-9 and TRBJ2-1; D is unclear. Deletions cut 0 bases from V and 8 bases from J, with 8 bases between. Germline V CDR1 and CDR2: SEHNR, FQNEAQ (reference sequence). The CDR3 is 13 amino acids. The CDR3 nucleotides are TGTGCCAGCAGCTTAGCGGTGTATGATGAGCAGTTCTTC. Its translation: CASSLAVYDEQFF.